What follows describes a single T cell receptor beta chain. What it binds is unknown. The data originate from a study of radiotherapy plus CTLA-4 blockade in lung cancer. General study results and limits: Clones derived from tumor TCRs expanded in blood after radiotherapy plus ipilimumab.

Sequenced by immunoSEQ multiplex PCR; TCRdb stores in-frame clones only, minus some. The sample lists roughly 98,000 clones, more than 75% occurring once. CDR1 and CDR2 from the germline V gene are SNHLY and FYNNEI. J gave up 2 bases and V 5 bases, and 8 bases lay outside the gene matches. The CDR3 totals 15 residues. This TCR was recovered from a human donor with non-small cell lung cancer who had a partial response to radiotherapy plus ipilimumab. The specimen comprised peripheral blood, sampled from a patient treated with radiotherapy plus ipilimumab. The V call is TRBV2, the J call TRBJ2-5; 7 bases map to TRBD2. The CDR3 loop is CASSPGGLIQETQYF. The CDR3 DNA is TGTGCCAGCAGTCCGGGGGGACTCATTCAAGAGACCCAGTACTTC.